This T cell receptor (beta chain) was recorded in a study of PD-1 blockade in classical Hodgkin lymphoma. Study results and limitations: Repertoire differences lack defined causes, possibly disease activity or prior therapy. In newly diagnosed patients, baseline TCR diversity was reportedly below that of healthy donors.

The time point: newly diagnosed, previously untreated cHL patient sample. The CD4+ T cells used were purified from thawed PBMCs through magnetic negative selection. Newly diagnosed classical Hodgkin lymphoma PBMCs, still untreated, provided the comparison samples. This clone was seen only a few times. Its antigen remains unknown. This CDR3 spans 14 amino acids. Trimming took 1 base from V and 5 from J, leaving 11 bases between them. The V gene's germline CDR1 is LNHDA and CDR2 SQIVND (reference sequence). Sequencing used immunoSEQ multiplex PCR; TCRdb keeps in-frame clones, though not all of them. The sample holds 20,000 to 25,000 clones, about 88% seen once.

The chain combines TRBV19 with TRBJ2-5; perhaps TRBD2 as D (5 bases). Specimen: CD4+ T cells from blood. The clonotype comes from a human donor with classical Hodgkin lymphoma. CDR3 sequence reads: CASSIGPGLETQYF. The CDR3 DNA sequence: TGTGCCAGTAGTATAGGACCGGGATTGGAGACCCAGTACTTC.